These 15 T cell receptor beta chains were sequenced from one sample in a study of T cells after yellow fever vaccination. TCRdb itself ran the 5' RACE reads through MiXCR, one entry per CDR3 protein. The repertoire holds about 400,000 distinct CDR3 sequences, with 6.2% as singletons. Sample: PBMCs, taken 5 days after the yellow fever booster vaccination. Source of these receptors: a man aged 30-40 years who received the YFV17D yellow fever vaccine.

CDR3 residues: CASGDEKLFF. The CDR3 nucleotides are TGTGCCAGCGGGGATGAAAAACTGTTTTTT. The V call is TRBV6-5, the J call TRBJ1-4; unclear D gene. Germline V CDR1 and CDR2: MNHEY, SVGAGI. This CDR3 comprises 10 residues. V was cut by 8 bases and J by 6 bases, with 4 bases left in between.

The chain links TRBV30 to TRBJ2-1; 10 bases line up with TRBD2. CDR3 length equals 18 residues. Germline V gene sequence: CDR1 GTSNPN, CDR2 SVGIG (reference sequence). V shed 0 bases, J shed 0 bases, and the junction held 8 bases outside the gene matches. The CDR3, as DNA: TGTGCCTGGAGTGTTGCTCTAGCGGGAGTTTTCTCCTACAATGAGCAGTTCTTC. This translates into CAWSVALAGVFSYNEQFF.

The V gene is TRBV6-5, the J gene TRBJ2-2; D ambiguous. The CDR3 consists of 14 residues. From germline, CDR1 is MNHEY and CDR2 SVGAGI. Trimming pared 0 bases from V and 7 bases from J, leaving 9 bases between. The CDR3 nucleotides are TGTGCCAGCAGTTACTCAGCACGAGGCGGGGAGCTGTTTTTT. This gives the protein CASSYSARGGELFF.

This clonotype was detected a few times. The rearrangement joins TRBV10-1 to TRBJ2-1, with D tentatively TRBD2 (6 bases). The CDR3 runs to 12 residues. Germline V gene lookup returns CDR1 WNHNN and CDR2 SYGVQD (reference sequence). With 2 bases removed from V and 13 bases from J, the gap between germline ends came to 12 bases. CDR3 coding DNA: TGCGCCAGCAGTGAGCGGGTGGGAGGTCAGTTCTTC. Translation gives CASSERVGGQFF.

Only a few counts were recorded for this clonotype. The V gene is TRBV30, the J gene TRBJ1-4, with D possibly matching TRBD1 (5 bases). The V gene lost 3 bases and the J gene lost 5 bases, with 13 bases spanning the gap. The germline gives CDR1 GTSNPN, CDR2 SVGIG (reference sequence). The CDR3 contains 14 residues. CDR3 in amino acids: CAWRAVWGNEKLFF. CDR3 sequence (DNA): TGTGCCTGGAGGGCTGTCTGGGGGAATGAAAAACTGTTTTTT.

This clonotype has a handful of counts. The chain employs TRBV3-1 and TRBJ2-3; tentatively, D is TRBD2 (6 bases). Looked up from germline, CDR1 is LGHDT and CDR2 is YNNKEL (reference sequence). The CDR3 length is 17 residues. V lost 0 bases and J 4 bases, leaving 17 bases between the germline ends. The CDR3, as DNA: TGTGCCAGCAGCCAAGATAAGGTAGCGGCAGTACCAGATACGCAGTATTTT. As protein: CASSQDKVAAVPDTQYF.

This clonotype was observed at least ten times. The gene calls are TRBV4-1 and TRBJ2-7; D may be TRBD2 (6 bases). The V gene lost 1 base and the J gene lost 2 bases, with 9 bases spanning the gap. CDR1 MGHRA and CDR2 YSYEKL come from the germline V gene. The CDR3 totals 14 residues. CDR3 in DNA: TGCGCCAGCAGCCAAGTCGGGGGAACCTACGAGCAGTACTTC. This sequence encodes CASSQVGGTYEQYF.

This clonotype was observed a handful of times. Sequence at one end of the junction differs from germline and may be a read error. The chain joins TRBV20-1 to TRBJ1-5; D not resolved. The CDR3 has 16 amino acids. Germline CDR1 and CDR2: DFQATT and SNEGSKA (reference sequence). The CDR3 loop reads CSVRRPLLYSNQPQHF. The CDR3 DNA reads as TGCAGTGTTAGAAGGCCTCTACTATATAGCAATCAGCCCCAGCATTTT.

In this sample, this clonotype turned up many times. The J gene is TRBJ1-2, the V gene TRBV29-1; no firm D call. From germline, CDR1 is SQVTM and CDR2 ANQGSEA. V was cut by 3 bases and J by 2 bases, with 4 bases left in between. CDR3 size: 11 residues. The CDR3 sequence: CSVDANYGYTF. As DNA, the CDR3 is TGCAGCGTTGACGCAAACTATGGCTACACCTTC.

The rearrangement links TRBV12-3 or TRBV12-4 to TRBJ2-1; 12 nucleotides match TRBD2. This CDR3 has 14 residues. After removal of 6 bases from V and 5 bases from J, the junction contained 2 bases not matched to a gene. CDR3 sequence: CASSTSGRNNEQFF. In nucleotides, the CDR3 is TGTGCCAGCAGCACTAGCGGGAGGAACAATGAGCAGTTCTTC.

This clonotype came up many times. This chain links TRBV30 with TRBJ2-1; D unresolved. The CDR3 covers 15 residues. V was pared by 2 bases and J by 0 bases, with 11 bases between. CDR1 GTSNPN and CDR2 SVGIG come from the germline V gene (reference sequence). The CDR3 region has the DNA TGTGCCTGGAGTTTCGGGCACCTCTCCTACAATGAGCAGTTCTTC. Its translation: CAWSFGHLSYNEQFF.

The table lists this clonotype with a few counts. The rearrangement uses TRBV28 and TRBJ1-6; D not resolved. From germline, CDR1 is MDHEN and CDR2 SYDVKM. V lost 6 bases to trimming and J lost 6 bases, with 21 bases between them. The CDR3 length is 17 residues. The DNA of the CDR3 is TGTGCCAGCAGCGGGGTGCGTGGCGGCGGCTTTAATTCACCCCTCCACTTT. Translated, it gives CASSGVRGGGFNSPLHF.

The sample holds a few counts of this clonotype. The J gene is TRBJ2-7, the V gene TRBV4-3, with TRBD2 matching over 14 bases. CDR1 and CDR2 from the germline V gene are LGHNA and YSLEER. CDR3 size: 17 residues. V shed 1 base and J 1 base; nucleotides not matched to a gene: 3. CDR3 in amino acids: CASSQGGLAGESYEQYF. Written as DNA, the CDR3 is TGCGCCAGCAGCCAAGGGGGACTAGCGGGAGAGTCCTACGAGCAGTACTTC.

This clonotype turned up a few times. Written as DNA, the CDR3 is TGTGCCAGCAGCTTAGTCTCTGGGAGAGGCTACACCTTC. Its protein product is CASSLVSGRGYTF. The V call is TRBV7-9, the J call TRBJ1-2; D not resolved. Germline-derived CDR1 and CDR2 are SEHNR and FQNEAQ (reference sequence). The CDR3 length is 13 residues. Trimming shortened V by 1 base and J by 8 bases, and 11 bases separated the two germline ends.

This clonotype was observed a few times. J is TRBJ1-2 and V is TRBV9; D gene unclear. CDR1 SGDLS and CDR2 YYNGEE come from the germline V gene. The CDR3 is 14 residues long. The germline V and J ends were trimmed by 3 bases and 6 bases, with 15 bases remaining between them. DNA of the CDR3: TGTGCCAGCAGCGCCCCTGGCGGGTATAATGGCTACACCTTC. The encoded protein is CASSAPGGYNGYTF.